The rows below give T cell receptor beta chains drawn from one sample of a study of CD8+CD57+ T cells in acquired aplastic anemia. Via MiXCR, TCRdb re-called the reads, giving one row per CDR3 protein. The sample lists around 500,000 distinct CDR3 sequences, roughly 34% seen once, with less than 0.85% in the top ten. Sequencing input: sorted CD4+, CD8+, or CD8+CD57+ T cells (not recorded which) from PBMCs. The receptors were gathered from a human donor with aplastic anemia. Each CDR3 is given with its conserved first and last residue. A D gene is named only where the DNA matches it firmly. Clone sizes are given selectively: once, few, many, or a class where the clone is expanded.

clone_size j_call v_call d_call cdr3_nt cdr3_aa
. TRBJ1-2 TRBV7-9 . TGTGCCAGCAGCTTAGCGCTTAAGGGCTACACCTTC CASSLALKGYTF
few TRBJ2-7 TRBV5-6 . TGTGCCAGCAGCTTCAAGACGCTGAACTCCTACGAGCAGTACTTC CASSFKTLNSYEQYF
few TRBJ2-5 TRBV10-3 TRBD1 TGTGCCATCAGTGAGTTTGGGGAACAGGGGAAAGAGACCCAGTACTTC CAISEFGEQGKETQYF
. TRBJ2-3 TRBV5-1 TRBD2 TGCGCCAGCAGCGGGACTAGCGGGAGACTGAGGAACACAGATACGCAGTATTTT CASSGTSGRLRNTDTQYF
. TRBJ1-2 TRBV6-1 TRBD1 TGTGCCAGCGGCGGGGACAGCAGCAGGGATGGCGGCTACACCTTC CASGGDSSRDGGYTF
few TRBJ1-1 TRBV2 TRBD1 TGTGCCAGCAGTGGGGGACAGGGGTGGACTGAAGCTTTCTTT CASSGGQGWTEAFF
. TRBJ2-1 TRBV7-2 TRBD2 TGTGCCAGCAGCCCAGGCCAGCGGGGGAGCTCCTACAATGAGCAGTTCTTC CASSPGQRGSSYNEQFF
many TRBJ2-1 TRBV29-1 . TGCAGCGTCGAGGGTAGTCAGGGGATCTACAATGAGCAGTTCTTC CSVEGSQGIYNEQFF
few TRBJ1-2 TRBV19 . TGTGCCAGTAGTATACCAGAATATGGCTACACCTTC CASSIPEYGYTF
. TRBJ2-7 TRBV25-1 TRBD2 TGTGCCAGCAGCAGACTAGCGGAGCCCACCTACGAGCAGTACTTC CASSRLAEPTYEQYF
. TRBJ1-2 TRBV19 . TGTGCCAGTGCCGACGCCCCGTATGGCTACACCTTC CASADAPYGYTF
many TRBJ1-5 TRBV19 . TGTGCCAGTAGTGGGGGGAGCAATCAGCCCCAGCATTTT CASSGGSNQPQHF
many TRBJ1-2 TRBV20-1 . TGCAGTGCTAGAGATCCTCGGACCCCGGAAGGCGGCTACACCTTC CSARDPRTPEGGYTF
many TRBJ1-6 TRBV3-1 . TGTGCCAGCAGCCATGACGATGCAATGTCCCTCCACTTT CASSHDDAMSLHF